Presented here are 16 T cell receptor beta chains from one specimen sequenced in a study of T cell responses to AZD1222 COVID-19 vaccine. The repertoire was sequenced with immunoSEQ multiplex PCR; TCRdb's copy has only in-frame clones and lacks some. Of 140,000 to 150,000 clones listed, more than 85% are singletons. The sequencing used peripheral blood, collected after recovery from COVID-19. Every receptor here comes from an adult who had recovered from COVID-19.

The chain carries TRBV10-3 and TRBJ2-7; perhaps TRBD2 as D (6 bases). Trimming pared 6 bases from V and 1 base from J, leaving 16 bases between. The CDR3 extends over 15 amino acids. Germline loops: CDR1 ENHRY, CDR2 SYGVKD. CDR3 nucleotides: TGTGCCATCAGCGTTAGGGTGGAGGGGTCCTACGAGCAGTACTTC. This translates into CAISVRVEGSYEQYF.

This chain joins TRBV28 and TRBJ2-7; possibly TRBD1 or TRBD2 for D (6 bases each). Germline CDR1 MDHEN, CDR2 SYDVKM. V lost 4 bases to trimming and J lost 2 bases, with 15 bases between them. This CDR3 comprises 15 residues. CDR3 amino acids: CASSSPSEGAYEQYF. The CDR3 nucleotides read TGTGCCAGCAGTTCCCCTTCGGAGGGGGCCTACGAGCAGTACTTC.

This clone showed up just once. The chain couples TRBV2 to TRBJ1-2; TRBD1 might be the D (6 bases). Germline V gene lookup returns CDR1 SNHLY and CDR2 FYNNEI. Trimming shortened V by 7 bases and J by 4 bases, and 13 bases separated the two germline ends. There are 13 residues in the CDR3. The CDR3 sequence is CASTGQGSYGYTF. CDR3 in DNA: TGTGCCAGCACCGGTCAGGGGTCCTATGGCTACACCTTC.

This chain links TRBV11-3 with TRBJ2-1; no clear D. CDR3 length equals 13 residues. The germline CDR1 and CDR2 sequences are SGHNT and YENEEA. V lost 3 bases and J lost 9, with 12 bases in between. CDR3 loop: CASSLRGWGEQFF. In DNA form, the CDR3 reads TGTGCCAGCAGCTTGAGAGGATGGGGTGAGCAGTTCTTC.

This clone was picked up a small number of times. Here the CDR3 DNA reads TGTGCCAGCAGTCGACGACTGTTGGTCCAAGAGACCCAGTACTTC. Translated, it gives CASSRRLLVQETQYF. J is TRBJ2-5 and V is TRBV3-1 (or the pseudogene TRBV3-2); D not resolved. CDR1 is LGHDT, CDR2 YNNKEL, per germline (reference sequence). Trimming stripped 6 bases from V and 1 base from J, with 15 bases between. This CDR3 comprises 15 residues.

The chain couples TRBV5-5 to TRBJ2-1; D not resolved. Per the germline V gene, CDR1 is SGHKS and CDR2 is YYEKEE (reference sequence). V was cut by 0 bases and J by 5 bases, with 9 bases left in between. This CDR3 region has 14 residues. The CDR3 DNA sequence: TGTGCCAGCAGCTTGGCTCCCGGACACAATGAGCAGTTCTTC. Protein: CASSLAPGHNEQFF.

This clone was seen a handful of times. The V and J genes are TRBV19 and TRBJ1-2; 8 bases line up with TRBD1. In germline, CDR1 is LNHDA, CDR2 SQIVND (reference sequence). The ends lost 1 base at V and 4 bases at J; junction bases unmatched: 5. This CDR3 region has 15 residues. CDR3 sequence: CASSIVAQGAYGYTF. The CDR3 coding sequence is TGTGCCAGTAGTATAGTAGCTCAGGGGGCCTATGGCTACACCTTC.

The rearrangement joins TRBV4-1 to TRBJ2-1; D not resolved. The V end lost 2 bases, the J end lost 0 bases, and 8 bases lay between the germline ends. CDR3 length: 15 residues. Germline CDR1 MGHRA, CDR2 YSYEKL. CDR3 in DNA: TGCGCCAGCAGCCAATGGCACAGCTCCTACAATGAGCAGTTCTTC. Its translation: CASSQWHSSYNEQFF.

The V gene is TRBV19, the J gene TRBJ2-3; no firm D call. The V gene lost 7 bases and the J gene lost 0 bases, with 14 bases spanning the gap. Germline values: CDR1 LNHDA, CDR2 SQIVND (reference sequence). The CDR3 runs to 15 residues. The CDR3 is CASKSFGQSTDTQYF. Here the CDR3 DNA reads TGTGCCAGTAAGAGTTTTGGGCAAAGCACAGATACGCAGTATTTT. Looking up the rest from reference TRBV19 and TRBJ2-3 gives the full variable domain: DGGITQSPKYLFRKEGQNVTLSCEQNLNHDAMYWYRQDPGQGLRLIYYSQIVNDFQKGDIAEGYSVSREKKESFPLTVTSAQKNPTAFYLCASKSFGQSTDTQYFGPGTRLTVL.

This clone was counted once. In DNA form, the CDR3 reads TGTGCCAGCAGTGACCCCCGGGCCCTACACTATGGCTACACCTTC. It translates to CASSDPRALHYGYTF. This chain uses TRBV2 with TRBJ1-2, with unresolved D. V was trimmed by 3 bases and J by 3 bases, leaving 14 bases between them. In germline, CDR1 is SNHLY, CDR2 FYNNEI. The CDR3 covers 15 residues.

The chain uses TRBV9 and TRBJ2-3; D unresolved. Germline V lookup: CDR1 SGDLS, CDR2 YYNGEE. V was clipped by 0 bases and J by 3 bases, with 8 bases between them. The CDR3 extends over 14 amino acids. The DNA of the CDR3 is TGTGCCAGCAGCGTAGAAGGTTTTACAGATACGCAGTATTTT. Translating it yields CASSVEGFTDTQYF.

The chain has TRBV5-4 and TRBJ1-6; no reliable D call. V was shortened by 2 bases and J by 4 bases, with 7 bases between the two germline ends. The CDR3 has 14 amino acids. Per the germline V gene, CDR1 is SGHNT and CDR2 is YYREEE (reference sequence). CDR3 amino acids: CASSLAGYNSPLHF. In DNA, the CDR3 is TGTGCCAGCAGCTTAGCCGGGTATAATTCACCCCTCCACTTT.

This sequence joins TRBV2 and TRBJ2-3; 9 bases map to TRBD2. The CDR3 covers 15 residues. V trimming: 4 bases; J trimming: 4 bases; junction bases outside the gene matches: 6. Germline values: CDR1 SNHLY, CDR2 FYNNEI. The CDR3 protein is CASSAIAGVADTQYF. CDR3 DNA: TGTGCCAGCAGTGCTATAGCGGGAGTGGCAGATACGCAGTATTTT.

In DNA, the CDR3 is TGCGCCAGCAGCTTGGGTCTCGCAGATACGCAGTATTTT. It yields the protein CASSLGLADTQYF. The rearrangement links TRBV5-1 to TRBJ2-3; D unclear. The germline V gene has CDR1 SGHRS and CDR2 YFSETQ. CDR3 size: 13 residues. The V gene lost 0 bases and the J gene lost 4 bases, with 6 bases spanning the gap.

The J gene is TRBJ2-1, the V gene TRBV4-1; 8 bases line up with TRBD2. V dropped 4 bases and J dropped 2; count of bases not matched to a gene: 13. The CDR3 contains 18 residues. Germline lookup yields CDR1 MGHRA and CDR2 YSYEKL. The CDR3 DNA sequence: TGCGCCAGCAGCCCACTATCGGGAGCGGGAGCCGCCTACAATGAGCAGTTCTTC. Amino acid sequence: CASSPLSGAGAAYNEQFF.

The chain couples TRBV29-1 to TRBJ2-7; 7 bases line up with TRBD1. The germline V gene has CDR1 SQVTM and CDR2 ANQGSEA. V lost 6 bases to trimming and J lost 3 bases; unmatched junction nucleotides: 8. The CDR3 runs to 13 residues. The CDR3 DNA reads TGCAGCGTAGAGACAGGGCTGGGCTACGAGCAGTACTTC. Translation gives CSVETGLGYEQYF.